This TCR beta chain stems from a study of T cell responses to AZD1222 COVID-19 vaccine. Method: immunoSEQ multiplex PCR; TCRdb's copy keeps in-frame clones and lacks some. The sample lists approximately 80,000 clones; 70% to 90% were seen once. Study findings and constraints: The study found Spike-specific TCR breadth and depth rose after two AZD1222 doses.

With 3 bases removed from V and 8 bases from J, the gap between germline ends came to 19 bases. This CDR3 contains 15 residues. The germline CDR1 and CDR2 sequences are KGHSH and LQKENI. As concerns this clone: The target antigen is unknown.

This receptor was taken from an adult who received the AZD1222 COVID-19 vaccine. The specimen comprised peripheral blood, sampled 28 days after the second AZD1222 dose. V gene TRBV18 combines with J gene TRBJ1-2; D is perhaps TRBD1 (5 bases). The CDR3 reads CASSPPGVGDGGYTF. The CDR3, as DNA: TGTGCCAGCTCACCCCCCGGAGTCGGGGACGGAGGCTACACCTTC.